The 26 T cell receptor beta chains listed next were all sequenced from one sample in a study of glioma-infiltrating T cells. Amplification of TCR alpha and beta CDR3 regions from RNA used iRepertoire nested multiplex PCR. TCRdb re-derived calls from the multiplex PCR reads in MiXCR, one entry per CDR3 protein. The sample lists about 410,000 distinct CDR3 sequences, 41% occurring once. The sample consisted of glioma tissue, nonneoplastic brain tissue, or PBMCs (not recorded which). These receptors were obtained from a human donor with low-grade glioma or glioblastoma, undergoing nonglioma brain surgery, or in good health (not recorded which).

This clonotype has ten or more counts. The chain combines TRBV27 with TRBJ2-7; perhaps TRBD2 as D (6 bases). The V end lost 5 bases, the J end lost 2 bases, and 10 bases lay between the germline ends. CDR1 and CDR2 (germline): MNHEY, SMNVEV (reference sequence). CDR3 length equals 13 residues. For the CDR3, the DNA is TGTGCCAGCAGTCGGGGGACTCCCTACGAGCAGTACTTC. Translation gives CASSRGTPYEQYF.

This clonotype showed up many times. The chain uses TRBV28 and TRBJ2-3; weak D call: TRBD1 (6 bases). Per the germline V gene, CDR1 is MDHEN and CDR2 is SYDVKM. The CDR3 spans 12 residues. Trimming removed 6 bases at V and 8 bases at J, with 12 bases between. The CDR3 reads CASRHPQGTQYF. In DNA form, the CDR3 reads TGTGCCAGCAGGCACCCACAGGGTACGCAGTATTTT.

The DNA for the CDR3 is TGTGCCAGCAGTTTACGAAGAATTCAAAACACCATATATTTT. Amino acid sequence: CASSLRRIQNTIYF. This chain links TRBV12-3 or TRBV12-4 with TRBJ1-3; unclear D gene. This CDR3 region has 14 residues. Trimming removed 2 bases from V and 6 bases from J, with 11 bases in between.

Regarding this clonotype: Being one base from a much bigger clone, this may be a read error. Here the CDR3 reads CASSYPESQAFF. Written as DNA, the CDR3 is TGTGCCAGCAGTTACCCCGAGAGTCAAGCTTTCTTT. V usage is TRBV6-9 and J usage is TRBJ1-1; D uncertain. The CDR3 runs to 12 residues. Trimming removed 3 bases at V and 9 bases at J, with 11 bases between. Germline CDR1 is MNHGY and CDR2 is SVAAGI.

This CDR3 reads CASSRGLNTEAFF. CDR3 in DNA: TGTGCCAGCAGTAGGGGGTTGAACACTGAAGCTTTCTTT. The chain recombines TRBV2 with TRBJ1-1, with D possibly being TRBD1 (6 bases). Looked up from germline, CDR1 is SNHLY and CDR2 is FYNNEI. This CDR3 has 13 residues. Trimming left V 5 bases short and J 0 bases short, with 7 bases between. The variable domain in full, with the rest retrieved from reference TRBV2 and TRBJ1-1, is EPEVTQTPSHQVTQMGQEVILRCVPISNHLYFYWYRQILGQKVEFLVSFYNNEISEKSEIFDDQFSVERPDGSNFTLKIRSTKLEDSAMYFCASSRGLNTEAFFGQGTRLTVV.

This clonotype was seen ten or more times. V gene TRBV28 combines with J gene TRBJ1-1; no clear D gene. Trimming stripped 5 bases from V and 1 base from J, with 8 bases between. Germline lookup yields CDR1 MDHEN and CDR2 SYDVKM. This CDR3 contains 13 residues. The CDR3 DNA sequence: TGTGCCAGCAGTGGACCTAAGAACACTGAAGCTTTCTTT. Translated, it gives CASSGPKNTEAFF.

A few counts support this clonotype. The gene calls are TRBV7-9 and TRBJ2-2, with TRBD1 as a possible D gene (6 bases). The ends were cut back, 3 bases at V and 2 bases at J, with 13 bases in the middle. Germline V gives CDR1 SEHNR, CDR2 FQNEAQ (reference sequence). This CDR3 is 16 amino acids long. As DNA, the CDR3 is TGTGCCAGCAGCTTGGGTACAGGGCCCAACACCGGGGAGCTGTTTTTT. Translation: CASSLGTGPNTGELFF.

This clonotype was picked up many times. The chain uses TRBV27 and TRBJ1-1, with 7 bases identical to TRBD1. The germline gives CDR1 MNHEY, CDR2 SMNVEV (reference sequence). V gave up 2 bases and J gave up 1 base; unmatched junction bases: 4. The length of the CDR3 is 15 residues. CDR3 coding DNA: TGTGCCAGCAGTTTACAACAGGGGAGGAACACTGAAGCTTTCTTT. It specifies CASSLQQGRNTEAFF.

The chain couples TRBV5-4 to TRBJ1-2; D is undetermined. The CDR3 extends over 13 amino acids. The V gene's germline CDR1 is SGHNT and CDR2 YYREEE (reference sequence). Trimming shortened V by 4 bases and J by 0 bases, and 7 bases separated the two germline ends. CDR3 in amino acids: CASSVETNYGYTF. In DNA, the CDR3 is TGTGCCAGCAGCGTGGAAACTAACTATGGCTACACCTTC.

The V call is TRBV27, the J call TRBJ2-3; D gene uncertain. This CDR3 is 15 amino acids long. Trimming took off 1 base at V and 0 bases at J, with 8 bases between the two ends. CDR1 and CDR2 (germline): MNHEY, SMNVEV (reference sequence). CDR3 nucleotide sequence: TGTGCCAGCAGTTTATATTCGACTAGCACAGATACGCAGTATTTT. This gives the protein CASSLYSTSTDTQYF.

This clonotype showed up just a few times. The chain uses TRBV7-9 and TRBJ1-1, with D unclear. The ends were cut back, 1 base at V and 2 bases at J, with 5 bases in the middle. CDR3 length: 13 amino acids. Germline V gives CDR1 SEHNR, CDR2 FQNEAQ (reference sequence). The CDR3 coding sequence is TGTGCCAGCAGCTTAGACTTCAACACTGAAGCTTTCTTT. It yields the protein CASSLDFNTEAFF.

This clonotype has just a few counts. V usage is TRBV7-2 and J usage is TRBJ2-2, with TRBD2 identical over 9 bases. From germline, CDR1 is SGHTA and CDR2 FQGNSA. This CDR3 has 15 residues. The V gene end was trimmed by 5 bases and the J gene end by 3 bases; junction bases not matched to a gene: 4. CDR3: CASSVRLADTGELFF. Written as DNA, the CDR3 is TGTGCCAGCAGCGTTCGACTAGCGGACACCGGGGAGCTGTTTTTT.

Remarks on this clonotype: A much more abundant neighbour one base away suggests this may be a read error. The V gene is TRBV6-2 or TRBV6-3, the J gene TRBJ1-2; D may be TRBD1 (5 bases). The germline gives CDR1 MNHEY, CDR2 SVGEGT. The CDR3 totals 19 residues. The V and J ends lost 2 bases and 1 base respectively, with 23 bases between them. DNA of the CDR3: TGTGCCAGCAGTTACGTCCCCCGGGACTCCAGTCTCTATAACTATGGCTACACCTTC. Residues: CASSYVPRDSSLYNYGYTF.

The chain links TRBV12-3 or TRBV12-4 to TRBJ1-3, with D possibly being TRBD1 (5 bases). Trimming stripped 3 bases from V and 0 bases from J, with 12 bases between. The CDR3 contains 16 residues. The CDR3 here is CASSLWGLNSGNTIYF. As DNA, the CDR3 is TGTGCCAGCAGTTTGTGGGGCCTAAACTCTGGAAACACCATATATTTT.

This chain links TRBV20-1 with TRBJ1-2, with D maybe TRBD1 (5 bases). Germline CDR1 DFQATT, CDR2 SNEGSKA (reference sequence). Trimming left V 4 bases short and J 5 bases short, with 20 bases between. The length of the CDR3 is 15 residues. The CDR3 DNA reads TGCAGTGCTACGCCCGCGGGGCCCGGGTTATATGGCTACACCTTC. Translating gives CSATPAGPGLYGYTF.

J is TRBJ2-1 and V is TRBV19; no reliable D call. Germline CDR1 and CDR2: LNHDA and SQIVND (reference sequence). Between the trimmed V and J ends, which lost 1 base and 4 bases, there was a span of 5 bases. The CDR3 consists of 13 residues. CDR3 bases: TGTGCCAGTAGTATAGGGCCTTACAATGAGCAGTTCTTC. This sequence encodes CASSIGPYNEQFF.

The CDR3 DNA reads TGTGCCAGCAGCTACCGACCGTGGAGGTCTCCCTACGAGCAGTACTTC. This gives the protein CASSYRPWRSPYEQYF. V usage is TRBV6-2 or TRBV6-3 and J usage is TRBJ2-7; TRBD2 might be the D (5 bases). Deletions cut 6 bases from V and 2 bases from J, with 20 bases between. Looked up from germline, CDR1 is MNHEY and CDR2 is SVGEGT. The CDR3 sequence is 16 residues long.

This clonotype has just a few counts. The V call is TRBV27, the J call TRBJ2-1; 10 nucleotides match TRBD2. J was trimmed by 5 bases and V by 0 bases; bases with no gene match: 10. Per germline, CDR1 MNHEY and CDR2 SMNVEV (reference sequence). The CDR3 runs to 18 residues. The CDR3 sequence: CASSLSEAGGPLHNEQFF. The CDR3 nucleotides read TGTGCCAGCAGTTTATCCGAAGCGGGAGGGCCACTACACAATGAGCAGTTCTTC.

This clonotype is a singleton in its sample. This may come from a read error, since a much larger clone is one base off. V usage is TRBV9 and J usage is TRBJ1-6, with D hard to call. Between the trimmed V and J ends, which lost 0 bases and 14 bases, there was a span of 12 bases. Per germline, CDR1 SGDLS and CDR2 YYNGEE. The CDR3 is 13 amino acids. CDR3 bases: TGTGCCAGCAGCGTAGAGTCAAATTCGACCCTCCACTTT. Translated: CASSVESNSTLHF.

A few counts support this clonotype. The chain has TRBV20-1 and TRBJ2-2, with unresolved D. V lost 0 bases to trimming and J lost 5 bases, with 10 bases between them. The CDR3 consists of 14 residues. Germline loops: CDR1 DFQATT, CDR2 SNEGSKA (reference sequence). Here the CDR3 reads CSARDPRWTGELFF. The CDR3, as DNA: TGCAGTGCTAGAGATCCCAGGTGGACCGGGGAGCTGTTTTTT.

V usage is TRBV28 and J usage is TRBJ2-1; D gene ambiguous. The germline CDR1 and CDR2 sequences are MDHEN and SYDVKM. The CDR3 covers 16 residues. Trimming stripped 3 bases from V and 3 bases from J, with 15 bases between. In nucleotides, the CDR3 is TGTGCCAGCAGTTTCTCCGGATTGTCCCTCTACAATGAGCAGTTCTTC. Its translation: CASSFSGLSLYNEQFF.

This clonotype was counted between two and nine times. The chain couples TRBV3-1 to TRBJ2-3; 8 positions match TRBD1. Germline V gene data show CDR1 as LGHDT and CDR2 as YNNKEL (reference sequence). J gave up 6 bases and V 2 bases, and 7 bases lay outside the gene matches. The CDR3 loop spans 15 amino acids. In DNA form, the CDR3 reads TGTGCCAGCAGCCAATCGGGACAGGTCTCCGATACGCAGTATTTT. Translating it yields CASSQSGQVSDTQYF.

This chain uses TRBV15 with TRBJ2-3; D is perhaps TRBD1 (5 bases). Germline lookup yields CDR1 LNHNV and CDR2 YYDKDF (reference sequence). The V end lost 5 bases, the J end lost 8 bases, and 17 bases lay between the germline ends. The length of the CDR3 is 14 residues. The CDR3 DNA reads as TGTGCCACCAGCTCCCGACAGCCACCAGGTACGCAGTATTTT. It specifies CATSSRQPPGTQYF.

This clonotype was seen only a few times. V is TRBV20-1 and J is TRBJ2-7, with 7 bases fitting TRBD2. The CDR3 is 16 residues long. Trimming took 4 bases from V and 6 from J; bases not matched to a gene: 18. CDR1 and CDR2 from the germline V gene are DFQATT and SNEGSKA (reference sequence). The DNA of the CDR3 is TGCAGTGCTATCAAGCGGTGGAGGGAGGGCCCCCGCGAGCAGTACTTC. This encodes CSAIKRWREGPREQYF.

With regard to this clonotype: This clone may be a read error of a much larger clone one base away. The CDR3 region is CSASISGDTEALF. Written as DNA, the CDR3 is TGCAGTGCTAGTATCTCAGGGGACACTGAAGCTCTCTTT. The chain carries TRBV20-1 and TRBJ1-1, with D maybe TRBD1 (6 bases). The CDR3 runs to 13 residues. Germline V CDR1 and CDR2: DFQATT, SNEGSKA (reference sequence).

With respect to this clonotype: A junction end diverges from the germline sequence, so it may reflect a read error. This sequence joins TRBV27 and TRBJ2-1; TRBD1 aligns across 8 bases. CDR3 length: 15 residues. Germline CDR1 reads MNHEY; CDR2 reads SMNVEV (reference sequence). The CDR3 reads CASGRTATGASERFF. CDR3 nucleotide sequence: TGTGCCAGCGGCCGGACTGCGACAGGGGCTAGTGAGCGGTTCTTC.